Below are 12 T cell receptor beta chains sequenced from a single sample in a study of identical twins (dated by TCRdb to the mid-2010s). The library was generated by 5' RACE. Instrument on record: Illumina HiSeq 2000. The public reads were reanalyzed by TCRdb: fastp trimming at Q25, MiXCR alignment, in-frame beta chains only. Identical CDR3 protein sequences are pooled into one entry, listed with their most common genes and DNA. The sample table contains roughly 1,500,000 distinct CDR3 sequences; only one count was recorded for 32% of them. Less than 0.35% of the sample is held by the ten biggest clonotypes. Material: cord blood. The receptors stem from a newborn girl in good health.

The chain uses TRBV11-3 and TRBJ2-5, with D perhaps matching TRBD2 (5 bases). Germline CDR1 SGHNT, CDR2 YENEEA. The CDR3 has 13 residues. Trimming shortened V by 5 bases and J by 11 bases, and 18 bases separated the two germline ends. CDR3 nucleotides: TGTGCCAGCAGCCCCCGCCTTGGAGGTGAGCAGTACTTC. Protein sequence: CASSPRLGGEQYF.

The chain carries TRBV28 and TRBJ2-5; D is tentatively TRBD1 or TRBD2 (5 bases each). V dropped 5 bases and J dropped 3 bases, with 25 bases sitting between them. Per the germline V gene, CDR1 is MDHEN and CDR2 is SYDVKM. The CDR3 runs to 18 residues. As DNA, the CDR3 is TGTGCCAGCAGTCGTTGGGTAGCGTACCTACAGGAGGAAGAGACCCAGTACTTC. It is translated as CASSRWVAYLQEEETQYF.

This clonotype was seen a handful of times. It may be a read error: a sequence one base away is much more abundant. This chain joins TRBV20-1 and TRBJ2-1, with 13 bases matching TRBD2. The CDR3 loop spans 14 amino acids. V lost 3 bases to trimming and J lost 6 bases; unmatched junction nucleotides: 2. Germline CDR1 and CDR2: DFQATT and SNEGSKA (reference sequence). In DNA form, the CDR3 reads TGCAGTGCTAGGACTAGCGGGGGGTTCAATGAGCAGTTCTTC. Its translation is CSARTSGGFNEQFF.

This clonotype was picked up a small number of times. This chain links TRBV11-2 with TRBJ2-3, with a weak D call TRBD2 (7 bases). Germline lookup yields CDR1 SGHAT and CDR2 FQNNGV. The CDR3 runs 17 residues. The V gene lost 0 bases and the J gene lost 1 base, with 14 bases spanning the gap. This CDR3 reads CASSLEGAGAGTDTQYF. DNA of the CDR3: TGTGCCAGCAGCTTAGAGGGGGCGGGAGCTGGCACAGATACGCAGTATTTT.

On this clonotype: This could be a read error, since a much larger clone is one nucleotide away. The chain joins TRBV9 to TRBJ2-4; D gene unclear. Trimming left V 3 bases short and J 13 bases short, with 23 bases between. There are 15 residues in the CDR3. Germline V lookup: CDR1 SGDLS, CDR2 YYNGEE. The CDR3 nucleotides are TGTGCCAGCAGCGCATCCCCTGGGAACTACAATGAGCAGTACTTC. The encoded protein is CASSASPGNYNEQYF.

The chain links TRBV7-3 to TRBJ2-3, with 13 bases matching TRBD2. The CDR3 runs 18 residues. V was pared by 2 bases and J by 2 bases, with 7 bases of the junction left unmatched. Germline CDR1 is SGHTA and CDR2 is FQGTGA. The CDR3 coding sequence is TGTGCCAGCAGCTTAGGAGCGGGACTAGCGGGATACACAGATACGCAGTATTTT. Protein: CASSLGAGLAGYTDTQYF.

This clonotype was picked up a small number of times. The CDR3 sequence: CATSIESTGAKQFF. The CDR3 DNA reads as TGTGCCACCAGCATCGAATCGACAGGGGCGAAGCAGTTCTTC. The J gene is TRBJ2-1, the V gene TRBV15, with TRBD1 matching over 8 bases. The CDR3 has 14 residues. J lost 11 bases, V lost 4 bases, and 10 bases had no gene match. CDR1 LNHNV and CDR2 YYDKDF come from the germline V gene (reference sequence).

The chain couples TRBV2 to TRBJ2-7, with 11 bases aligning to TRBD1. The CDR3 spans 13 residues. CDR1 SNHLY and CDR2 FYNNEI come from the germline V gene. Trimming removed 7 bases from V and 7 bases from J; junction bases left unmatched: 6. CDR3 coding DNA: TGTGCCAGCACCCGGGACAGGGGGAATGAGCAGTACTTC. Translated: CASTRDRGNEQYF.

This clonotype was found a few times. V is TRBV12-3 or TRBV12-4 and J is TRBJ2-3; D may match TRBD1 or TRBD2 (5 bases each). The CDR3 totals 14 residues. V shed 8 bases and J shed 2 bases, with 14 bases lying between them. CDR3 sequence (DNA): TGTGCCAGCCGGGACGGAGGTCTCACAGATACGCAGTATTTT. Translation gives CASRDGGLTDTQYF.

This clonotype showed up many times. This chain joins TRBV10-3 and TRBJ2-3, with D tentatively TRBD1 or TRBD2 (5 bases each). This CDR3 contains 13 residues. Trimming stripped 0 bases from V and 4 bases from J, with 5 bases between. Germline lookup yields CDR1 ENHRY and CDR2 SYGVKD. The CDR3 is CAISESGADTQYF. The DNA for the CDR3 is TGTGCCATCAGTGAGTCGGGGGCAGATACGCAGTATTTT.

This clonotype was seen a handful of times. The rearrangement links TRBV6-1 to TRBJ1-2; D unclear. The germline V gene encodes CDR1 MNHNS and CDR2 SASEGT. This CDR3 is built from 15 residues. Trimming took off 2 bases at V and 8 bases at J, with 18 bases between the two ends. CDR3 loop: CASSERERPVVGYTF. CDR3 sequence (DNA): TGTGCCAGCAGTGAACGAGAGAGGCCGGTGGTAGGCTACACCTTC.

This clonotype was detected a few times. J is TRBJ2-7 and V is TRBV7-2, with D unclear. This CDR3 is built from 15 residues. Germline V gives CDR1 SGHTA, CDR2 FQGNSA. Between the trimmed V and J ends, which lost 5 bases and 2 bases, there was a span of 16 bases. The DNA of the CDR3 is TGTGCCAGCAGCCTAATTAACAGTTTCACCTACGAGCAGTACTTC. Its protein is CASSLINSFTYEQYF.